This T cell receptor (beta chain) was observed in a study of blood T cell repertoires in COVID-19. Across the study: COVID-19 samples from acute and convalescent phases originated in the United States, Italy and Spain.

Cohorts were determined from participant-reported clinical history. The CDR3 sequence is 15 residues long. Trimming shortened V by 5 bases and J by 6 bases, and 17 bases separated the two germline ends. Germline V gene lookup returns CDR1 SGHAT and CDR2 FQDESV (reference sequence). In the source study's methods: Estimation of nucleated cell counts was performed using reference gene primer amplification. This table comes from immunoSEQ multiplex PCR, and its TCRdb copy is limited to in-frame clones, with some not included. The D gene and trimming were derived from the DNA, and the V and J assignments and clone size from that table. Seen here are about 140,000 clones, over 75% observed once, and the top ten hold just under 3%.

The rearrangement uses TRBV11-1 and TRBJ2-1; TRBD1 might be the D (6 bases). This TCR was sampled from a woman aged 45-65 years who had recovered from COVID-19. Sequencing used PBMCs or T cells enriched from blood (not recorded which). The CDR3 protein is CASSPGGVRGNEQFF. CDR3 in DNA: TGTGCCAGCAGCCCAGGTGGTGTCAGGGGCAATGAGCAGTTCTTC.